A single sample gave rise to the 6 T cell receptor beta chains below, sequenced in a study of PD-L1 blockade in urothelial cancer. Assay: immunoSEQ multiplex PCR; the TCRdb copy retains only in-frame clones and omits some. The table lists some 110,000 clones, less than 95% of them singletons. Time point specified: peripheral blood 6 weeks after treatment start. Sequenced here: PBMCs, sampled around atezolizumab (anti-PD-L1) treatment. These receptor sequences come from a man between 60 and 75 years old with urothelial cancer.

CDR3 sequence (DNA): TGTGCCAGCAGTTTCTGGGGTATGGCGACAGGGCCCGGGGAGCTGTTTTTT. Its translation: CASSFWGMATGPGELFF. The genes are TRBV28 and TRBJ2-2; 7 bases are a match to TRBD1. J gave up 6 bases and V 3 bases, and 13 bases lay outside the gene matches. CDR1 is MDHEN, CDR2 SYDVKM, per germline. The CDR3 length is 17 residues. The complete variable domain, with remaining parts taken from reference TRBV28 and TRBJ2-2, reads DVKVTQSSRYLVKRTGEKVFLECVQDMDHENMFWYRQDPGLGLRLIYFSYDVKMKEKGDIPEGYSVSREKKERFSLILESASTNQTSMYLCASSFWGMATGPGELFFGEGSRLTVL.

The V call is TRBV5-5, the J call TRBJ1-4, with D perhaps TRBD1 (5 bases). Germline lookup yields CDR1 SGHKS and CDR2 YYEKEE (reference sequence). The CDR3 sequence is 14 residues long. Trimming pared 4 bases from V and 12 bases from J, leaving 19 bases between. The CDR3 region is CASSLGPNQEELFF. In DNA form, the CDR3 reads TGTGCCAGCAGCCTGGGACCTAATCAGGAGGAACTGTTTTTT.

Only one count was recorded for this clone. The genes are TRBV7-9 and TRBJ2-1, with 13 bases lining up with TRBD2. Germline V gives CDR1 SEHNR, CDR2 FQNEAQ (reference sequence). The CDR3 totals 17 residues. Germline trimming cut 2 bases from V and 5 bases from J; bases unmatched to any gene: 6. The CDR3 sequence is CASSLSLAGGTDNEQFF. CDR3 sequence (DNA): TGTGCCAGCAGCTTATCACTAGCGGGGGGGACAGACAATGAGCAGTTCTTC.

The chain has TRBV6-6 and TRBJ1-6, with TRBD1 identical over 9 bases. This CDR3 is built from 15 residues. Germline loops: CDR1 MNHNY, CDR2 SVGAGI (reference sequence). With V trimmed by 4 bases and J by 8 bases, 6 bases remained unmatched. The CDR3 sequence is CASSSQGAGYSPLHF. The CDR3 nucleotides read TGTGCCAGCAGTTCACAGGGGGCAGGTTATTCACCCCTCCACTTT.

The CDR3 reads CASSGPNRGNTEAFF. For the CDR3, the DNA is TGTGCCAGCAGTGGTCCCAACAGGGGGAACACTGAAGCTTTCTTT. The genes are TRBV6-5 and TRBJ1-1; 7 bases are a match to TRBD1. Germline CDR1 is MNHEY and CDR2 is SVGAGI. The CDR3 contains 15 residues. With 5 bases clipped from V and 1 base from J, the junction kept 7 bases outside the gene matches.

The rearrangement joins TRBV7-2 to TRBJ2-7; 8 bases are a match to TRBD2. V gave up 5 bases and J gave up 0 bases; unmatched junction bases: 6. CDR1 and CDR2 from the germline V gene are SGHTA and FQGNSA. The CDR3 loop spans 15 amino acids. The CDR3 DNA follows: TGTGCCAGCAGCCGGGGGGGCTCGAGCTCCTACGAGCAGTACTTC. Translation: CASSRGGSSSYEQYF.